The source of this TCR beta chain is a study of cytomegalovirus exposure and HLA in healthy donors. Study-level information: The same platform as the 650 to 700 first-cohort repertoires was used for the 100 to 150 validation repertoires, a later analysis reported. Study-wide results and limits: In the 90 to 150 validation repertoires, just under 95% of cluster scores exceeded 0, per a later analysis. A list of around 150 TCR beta chains associated with cytomegalovirus was given. Reported results showed that the classifier diagnosed cytomegalovirus status with high specificity and sensitivity.

Remarks on this clone: Its cognate antigen is unknown.

Trimming pared 7 bases from V and 2 bases from J, leaving 12 bases between. The germline gives CDR1 MNHEY, CDR2 SVGAGI. The CDR3 is made up of 14 amino acids. Libraries were prepared by immunoSEQ multiplex PCR; TCRdb keeps only in-frame clonotypes and omits some of them. The sample records 80,000 to 100,000 clones, around 88% being singletons. The chain has TRBV6-5 and TRBJ1-3; D call uncertain. Sequencing was performed on PBMCs. The clonotype comes from a young woman in good health and CMV-seronegative. The CDR3 here is CASTSARAGNTIYF. The CDR3 DNA reads as TGTGCCAGCACCAGTGCTCGGGCTGGAAACACCATATATTTT.